This TCR beta chain was found in a study of blood T cell repertoires in COVID-19. Study summary: Collection of acute and convalescent COVID-19 samples took place in the United States, Italy and Spain. T cells, B-cell-depleted T cells, or PBMCs supplied cDNA or gDNA.

How the authors handled the data: The authors estimated nucleated cell counts from reference gene primer amplification. Only in-frame clones appear in the TCRdb table, and some are missing; sequencing was by immunoSEQ multiplex PCR. From that table come the V and J calls and clone size; the DNA was used to work out D and trimming. The profile shows around 120,000 clones, about nine tenths of them singletons. The CDR3 has 13 residues. Germline CDR1 and CDR2: SGHRS and YFSETQ. The V end lost 4 bases, the J end lost 12 bases, and 16 bases lay between the germline ends. The sequenced sample consisted of peripheral blood. The clonotype originates from a man in his 70s who had recovered from COVID-19. V gene TRBV5-1 combines with J gene TRBJ1-4; TRBD1 is a possible D gene (5 bases). CDR3 bases: TGCGCCAGCAGCAAAAAACAGGATGTTGAACTGTTTTTT. It encodes CASSKKQDVELFF.